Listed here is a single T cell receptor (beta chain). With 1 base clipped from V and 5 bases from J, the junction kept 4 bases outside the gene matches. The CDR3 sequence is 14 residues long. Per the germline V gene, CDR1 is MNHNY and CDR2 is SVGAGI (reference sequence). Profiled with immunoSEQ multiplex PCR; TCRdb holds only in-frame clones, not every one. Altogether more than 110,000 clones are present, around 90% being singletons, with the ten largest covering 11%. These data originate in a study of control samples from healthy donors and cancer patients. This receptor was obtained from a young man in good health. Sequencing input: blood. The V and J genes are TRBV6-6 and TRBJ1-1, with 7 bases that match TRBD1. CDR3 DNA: TGTGCCAGCAGTTACTTCTTACAGGGGACTGAAGCTTTCTTT. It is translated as CASSYFLQGTEAFF.